Below are 5 T cell receptor beta chains sequenced from a single sample in a study of CD8 T cells in ankylosing spondylitis. TCRdb analysed the 5' RACE reads with MiXCR anew, one entry per CDR3 protein. The sample gives 250,000 or so distinct CDR3 sequences, roughly a tenth of which show up once; 2% to 3% is in the top ten. The sample taken for sequencing was blood, either unsorted or a sorted T cell fraction (not recorded which). The source of these receptors is a male donor with ankylosing spondylitis or in good health (not recorded which).

In its sample, this clonotype was seen a few times. The chain uses TRBV29-1 and TRBJ2-3; 7 bases align to TRBD1. The CDR3 is made up of 13 amino acids. Looked up from germline, CDR1 is SQVTM and CDR2 is ANQGSEA. With 6 bases clipped from V and 5 bases from J, the junction kept 8 bases outside the gene matches. The CDR3 region has the DNA TGCAGCGTGGAAACAGGGGCCGGAGATACGCAGTATTTT. Protein sequence: CSVETGAGDTQYF.

This clonotype was seen many times. V usage is TRBV7-6 and J usage is TRBJ2-5; a weak D match, TRBD2 (6 bases). The CDR3 contains 17 residues. V was cut by 6 bases and J by 3 bases, with 23 bases left in between. Germline CDR1 is SGHVS and CDR2 is FNYEAQ. In DNA form, the CDR3 reads TGTGCCAGCAGTCCTAGCAGACTGGGGGGATTTAAAGAGACCCAGTACTTC. This gives the protein CASSPSRLGGFKETQYF.

In its sample, this clonotype was seen many times. The chain uses TRBV6-4 and TRBJ2-1; TRBD2 matches at 12 bases. CDR3 length equals 14 residues. The V gene's germline CDR1 is MRHNA and CDR2 SNTAGT. V shed 4 bases, J shed 6 bases, and the junction held 1 base outside the gene matches. DNA of the CDR3: TGTGCCAGCAGTGGACTAGCGGGAGCCAATGAGCAGTTCTTC. Its translation is CASSGLAGANEQFF.

At least ten counts were recorded for this clonotype. The genes are TRBV5-1 and TRBJ1-1; 11 positions agree with TRBD1. The CDR3 contains 15 residues. V shed 2 bases and J 10 bases; nucleotides not matched to a gene: 10. In germline, CDR1 is SGHRS, CDR2 YFSETQ. CDR3 in DNA: TGCGCCAGCAGCTTTGGACAGGGGGCGCGAGGGGGAGCTTTCTTT. Translated, it gives CASSFGQGARGGAFF.

The genes are TRBV24-1 and TRBJ2-7; D gene uncertain. The CDR3 length is 13 residues. The V gene's germline CDR1 is KGHDR and CDR2 SFDVKD. V shed 2 bases and J shed 6 bases, with 10 bases lying between them. CDR3 coding DNA: TGTGCCACCAGTGATTCGGTTTCGGGCGAGCAGTACTTC. It yields the protein CATSDSVSGEQYF.